Each of the 7 T cell receptor beta chains below was sequenced from the same sample in a study of shared clonotypes between healthy human individuals. TCRdb's table, derived via immunoSEQ multiplex PCR, lists solely in-frame clones and lacks some. The top ten hold under 2% of the sample, which has around 750,000 clones, around 74% seen once. Source material: memory CD4+ T cells sorted from blood. The subset is: CD45RA-negative fraction. The receptors derive from a woman under 40 in good health.

The chain uses TRBV2 and TRBJ1-1; tentative D call: TRBD1 (5 bases). Trimming removed 6 bases from V and 0 bases from J, with 14 bases in between. Germline V gene sequence: CDR1 SNHLY, CDR2 FYNNEI. The CDR3 covers 15 residues. The DNA of the CDR3 is TGTGCCAGCAGATCCCGGGGGGGTATGAACACTGAAGCTTTCTTT. This encodes CASRSRGGMNTEAFF.

This clone came up once. J is TRBJ1-1 and V is TRBV11-2; 7 bases are a match to TRBD1. This CDR3 contains 14 residues. Germline V lookup: CDR1 SGHAT, CDR2 FQNNGV. J lost 9 bases, V lost 5 bases, and 12 bases had no gene match. CDR3 coding DNA: TGTGCCAGCAGCCCTGTGGGACAGTTTTACAAAGCTTTCTTT. Amino acids: CASSPVGQFYKAFF.

The V call is TRBV19, the J call TRBJ2-7; no definite D call. Germline CDR1 reads LNHDA; CDR2 reads SQIVND (reference sequence). This CDR3 has 12 residues. The germline V and J ends were trimmed by 5 bases and 2 bases, with 7 bases remaining between them. The chain's CDR3 is CASSGAAYEQYF. CDR3 bases: TGTGCCAGTAGTGGCGCCGCCTACGAGCAGTACTTC.

Remarks on this clone: The same CDR3 also results from other DNA sequences found in this sample. This rearrangement joins TRBV5-4 to TRBJ2-7, with no clear D. This CDR3 is built from 14 residues. Germline V gene sequence: CDR1 SGHNT, CDR2 YYREEE (reference sequence). The ends were cut back, 0 bases at V and 0 bases at J, with 7 bases in the middle. The CDR3 is CASSLAGDSYEQYF. In DNA form, the CDR3 reads TGTGCCAGCAGCTTGGCTGGAGACTCCTACGAGCAGTACTTC. The full variable domain, in which reference TRBV5-4 and TRBJ2-7 provide the parts outside the CDR3, is ETGVTQSPTHLIKTRGQQVTLRCSSQSGHNTVSWYQQALGQGPQFIFQYYREEENGRGNFPPRFSGLQFPNYSSELNVNALELDDSALYLCASSLAGDSYEQYFGPGTRLTVT.

The chain combines TRBV5-1 with TRBJ1-4; D not resolved. CDR1 SGHRS and CDR2 YFSETQ come from the germline V gene. This CDR3 comprises 14 residues. V was cut by 5 bases and J by 4 bases, with 12 bases left in between. The CDR3 loop reads CASRAAKDNEKLFF. The CDR3 DNA follows: TGCGCCAGCAGGGCAGCGAAAGATAATGAAAAACTGTTTTTT. The full variable domain, with the rest looked up from reference TRBV5-1 and TRBJ1-4, is KAGVTQTPRYLIKTRGQQVTLSCSPISGHRSVSWYQQTPGQGLQFLFEYFSETQRNKGNFPGRFSGRQFSNSRSEMNVSTLELGDSALYLCASRAAKDNEKLFFGSGTQLSVL.

The table lists this clone with a few counts. This chain connects TRBV6-5 to TRBJ1-4, with 9 bases lining up with TRBD1. Germline CDR1 is MNHEY and CDR2 is SVGAGI. V trimming: 2 bases; J trimming: 7 bases; junction bases outside the gene matches: 2. This CDR3 comprises 14 residues. CDR3 loop: CASSYGTGIEKLFF. In DNA, the CDR3 is TGTGCCAGCAGTTACGGGACAGGGATTGAAAAACTGTTTTTT.

The V and J genes are TRBV7-9 and TRBJ2-7; TRBD1 might be the D (6 bases). V lost 1 base and J lost 7, with 17 bases in between. CDR3 length: 15 residues. Germline CDR1 SEHNR, CDR2 FQNEAQ (reference sequence). DNA for the CDR3: TGTGCCAGCAGCTTAGTCAGGGGCGATCTCTTAGAGCAGTACTTC. Protein product: CASSLVRGDLLEQYF.